The clone carrying this TCR beta chain was seen a few times. Antigen unknown. Using immunoSEQ multiplex PCR, the repertoire was profiled, and TCRdb retains in-frame clones only, with some absent. The sample has about 330,000 clones; 74% are singletons. The data were taken from a study of shared clonotypes between healthy human individuals. Study outcomes and limitations: The authors expected sequencing depth to affect clonotype sharing among donors.

CDR1 and CDR2 from the germline V gene are SGHRS and YFSETQ. The V end lost 5 bases, the J end lost 4 bases, and 12 bases lay between the germline ends. The CDR3 is made up of 13 amino acids. Sequenced sample: memory CD4+ T cells sorted from blood. As to subset: CD45RA-negative fraction. The chain carries TRBV5-1 and TRBJ1-2; no reliable D call. This clonotype was sampled from a man aged 25-40 years in good health. The CDR3 nucleotides are TGCGCCAGCAGTCTTTCATTGGGCTATGGCTACACCTTC. Residues: CASSLSLGYGYTF.